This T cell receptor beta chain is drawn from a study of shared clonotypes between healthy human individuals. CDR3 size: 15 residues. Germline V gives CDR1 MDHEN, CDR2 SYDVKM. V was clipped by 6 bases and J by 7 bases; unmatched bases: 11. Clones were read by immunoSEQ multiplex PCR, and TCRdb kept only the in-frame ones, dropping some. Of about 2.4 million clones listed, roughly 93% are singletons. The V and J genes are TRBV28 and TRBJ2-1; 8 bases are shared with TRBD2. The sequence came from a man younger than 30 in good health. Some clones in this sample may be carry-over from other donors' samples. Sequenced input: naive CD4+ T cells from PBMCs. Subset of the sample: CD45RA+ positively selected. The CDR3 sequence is CASSQGGGRRNEQFF. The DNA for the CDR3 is TGTGCCAGCAGCCAAGGCGGGGGGCGGCGGAATGAGCAGTTCTTC.